This TCR beta chain is drawn from a study of Tregs in tolerant kidney transplant recipients. Of note for this clone: Its antigen is currently unknown. Other DNA sequences from this sample encode an identical CDR3 as well.

The V end lost 3 bases, the J end lost 3 bases, and 12 bases lay between the germline ends. Germline-derived CDR1 and CDR2 are MNHNS and SASEGT. The CDR3 sequence is 15 residues long. CD4+CD25+CD127- Tregs, CD4+CD25- non-Tregs, CD4 and CD8 cells were sorted. This table comes from immunoSEQ multiplex PCR, and its TCRdb copy is limited to in-frame clones, with some not included. In the table there are about 56,000 clones, 83% of which are singletons. Study findings and constraints: Biological reproducibility was not directly addressed in this study.

The chain is built from TRBV6-1 and TRBJ1-5; D call uncertain. The receptor comes from a human donor in good health. The sequencing sample was made of CD4+ T cells from blood. CDR3 in DNA: TGTGCCAGCAGTGAGGCAGGCGGCTACAATCAGCCCCAGCATTTT. It translates to CASSEAGGYNQPQHF.